The 6 T cell receptor beta chains given below trace back to one sample, sequenced in a study of vaccination effects on CD4 cells after COVID-19. Generated by immunoSEQ multiplex PCR, the TCRdb table keeps only in-frame clones and is missing some. The sample shows 66,000 or so clones, around 74% of them seen only once. Cultured cells yielded isolated CD4+ T cells after more than nine days. Two doses of either BNT162b2 or mRNA-1273 were given to each participant. The antigens for these receptors are not known. Sample: CD4+ T cells from PBMCs cultured without peptide, taken after COVID-19 vaccination. All receptors derive from a human donor who received a COVID-19 vaccine.

The chain has TRBV6-1 and TRBJ1-3; D is ambiguous. Trimming removed 7 bases from V and 4 bases from J, with 11 bases in between. This CDR3 spans 13 amino acids. Germline V gene data show CDR1 as MNHNS and CDR2 as SASEGT. The chain's CDR3 is CASMDPPGNTIYF. Written as DNA, the CDR3 is TGTGCCAGCATGGATCCCCCAGGAAACACCATATATTTT.

The table lists this clone with a count of one. Other DNA sequences of this sample code for an identical CDR3. V and J are TRBV5-1 and TRBJ1-1, with 7 nucleotides matching TRBD1. V dropped 0 bases and J dropped 3; count of bases not matched to a gene: 2. The CDR3 loop spans 14 amino acids. Germline CDR1 is SGHRS and CDR2 is YFSETQ. CDR3 amino acids: CASSLVQGDTEAFF. For the CDR3, the DNA is TGCGCCAGCAGCTTGGTCCAGGGGGACACTGAAGCTTTCTTT.

The J gene is TRBJ2-2, the V gene TRBV7-3; D unresolved. The CDR3 is 13 amino acids. V lost 6 bases, J lost 0 bases, and 5 bases lay in between. Germline CDR1 SGHTA, CDR2 FQGTGA. CDR3 bases: TGTGCCAGCAGTCGTTCGAACACCGGGGAGCTGTTTTTT. This translates into CASSRSNTGELFF.

The V and J genes are TRBV24-1 and TRBJ2-1, with TRBD2 as a possible D gene (7 bases). Trimming left V 0 bases short and J 7 bases short, with 15 bases between. Looked up from germline, CDR1 is KGHDR and CDR2 is SFDVKD. The length of the CDR3 is 16 residues. In DNA, the CDR3 is TGTGCCACCAGTGATTTGGGGAGGGGACAAGTGAATGAGCAGTTCTTC. It specifies CATSDLGRGQVNEQFF.

The chain couples TRBV7-8 to TRBJ2-3, with TRBD1 matching over 9 bases. CDR3 length: 17 amino acids. CDR1 is SGHVS, CDR2 FQNEAQ, per germline. The J segment lost 3 bases and the V segment lost 5 bases, leaving 12 bases of the junction unmatched. DNA of the CDR3: TGTGCCAGCAGCCTACGGACAGGGGTTGAGGGTACAGATACGCAGTATTTT. Amino acids: CASSLRTGVEGTDTQYF.

The chain combines TRBV18 with TRBJ1-1, with 8 nucleotides matching TRBD1. V was clipped by 3 bases and J by 10 bases; unmatched bases: 13. Germline CDR1 KGHSH, CDR2 LQKENI. There are 15 residues in the CDR3. CDR3 sequence: CASSPDRTGTFRAFF. In nucleotides, the CDR3 is TGTGCCAGCTCACCTGACCGGACAGGGACGTTTCGAGCTTTCTTT.